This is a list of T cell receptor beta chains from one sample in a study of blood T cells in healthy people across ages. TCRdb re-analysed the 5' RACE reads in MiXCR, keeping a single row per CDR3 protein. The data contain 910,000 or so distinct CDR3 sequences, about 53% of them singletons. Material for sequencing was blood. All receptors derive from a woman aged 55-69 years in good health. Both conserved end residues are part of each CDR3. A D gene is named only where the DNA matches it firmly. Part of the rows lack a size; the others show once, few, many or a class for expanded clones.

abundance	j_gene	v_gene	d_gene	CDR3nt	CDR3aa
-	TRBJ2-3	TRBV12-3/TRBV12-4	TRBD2	TGCGCCAGCAGCGCGGGACTAGCGGGAGTAGATACGCAGTATTTT	CASSAGLAGVDTQYF
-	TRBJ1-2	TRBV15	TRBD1	TGTGCCACCAGCAAAGACAGGGGGCTCGGCTATGGCTACACCTTC	CATSKDRGLGYGYTF
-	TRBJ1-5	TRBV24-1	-	TGTGCCACCAGTGAACGGGGGAAGGGCAATCAGCCCCAGCATTTT	CATSERGKGNQPQHF
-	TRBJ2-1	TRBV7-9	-	TGTGCCAGCAGCTTCCTTGCGGGGTCGGCGTACAATGAGCAGTTCTTC	CASSFLAGSAYNEQFF
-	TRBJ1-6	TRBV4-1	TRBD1	TGCGCCAGCAGCCAACCCCGACAGGGGAGGCATTCACCCCTCCACTTT	CASSQPRQGRHSPLHF
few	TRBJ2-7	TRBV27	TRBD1	TGTGCCAGCAGTTGGGACAGGGACACCTACGAGCAGTACTTC	CASSWDRDTYEQYF
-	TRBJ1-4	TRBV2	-	TGTGCCAGCAGCCAGACTCTGGGCGGGGGTTCTGAAAAACTGTTTTTT	CASSQTLGGGSEKLFF
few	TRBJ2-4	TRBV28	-	TGTGCCTGGAGTATTCAGTACTTC	CAWSIQYF
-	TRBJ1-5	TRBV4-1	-	TGCGCCAGCAGCCAAGGCCCGGGGGCTTCCAATCAGCCCCAGCATTTT	CASSQGPGASNQPQHF
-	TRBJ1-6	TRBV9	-	TGTGCCAACCCCCTCGGGACCCTGCAGGCACCCCTCCACTTT	CANPLGTLQAPLHF
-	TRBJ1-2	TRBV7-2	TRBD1	TGTGCCAGCAGCTCCACTGGGACAGGGAGATTCTATGGCTACACCTTC	CASSSTGTGRFYGYTF
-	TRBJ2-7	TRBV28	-	TGTGCCAGCAGTTTCCTAGCGTCATTCTACGAGCAGTACTTC	CASSFLASFYEQYF
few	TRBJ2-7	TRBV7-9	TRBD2	TGTGCCAGCAGCCCTCCTAGCGGGAGGGCCCCCCCGATCTACGAGCAGTACTTC	CASSPPSGRAPPIYEQYF
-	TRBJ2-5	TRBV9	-	TGTGCCAGCAGCCCCGCTGAGGGCGGGACTTCGAATGAGCAGTACTTC	CASSPAEGGTSNEQYF
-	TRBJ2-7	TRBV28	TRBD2	TGTGCCAGCAGTTTTTCTCCGCGCGGGAGAGAATACGAGCAGTACTTC	CASSFSPRGREYEQYF
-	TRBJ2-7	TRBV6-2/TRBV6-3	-	TGTGCCAGCAGTTATGCCGCACCGGGGGAGGCGTCCTACGAGCAGTACTTC	CASSYAAPGEASYEQYF
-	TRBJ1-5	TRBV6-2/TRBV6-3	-	TGTGCCAGCAGTTCCTGGGGGTATTCGGGCAATCAGCCCCAGCATTTT	CASSSWGYSGNQPQHF
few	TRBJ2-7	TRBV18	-	TGTGCCAGCTCATCAAGGGGCGAGCAGTACTTC	CASSSRGEQYF
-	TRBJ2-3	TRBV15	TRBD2	TGTGCCACCAGCAAAGAGGGGAGGGCGGAGTATTTT	CATSKEGRAEYF
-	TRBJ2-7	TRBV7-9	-	TGTGCCAGCAGCTCGTACGGTGAAAAACGAAGGACCGAGCAGTACTTC	CASSSYGEKRRTEQYF
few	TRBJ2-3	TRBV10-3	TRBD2	TGTGCCATCAGGGCGACTAGCCGGAGAACAGATACGCAGTATTTT	CAIRATSRRTDTQYF
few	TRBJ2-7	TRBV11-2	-	TGTGCCAGCAGCCTGGGGCGGCTCATCTCCTACGAGCAGTACTTC	CASSLGRLISYEQYF
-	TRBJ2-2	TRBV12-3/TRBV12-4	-	TGTGCCAGCAGTTTAGGCCAGGGAATCGGGGAGCTGTTTTTT	CASSLGQGIGELFF
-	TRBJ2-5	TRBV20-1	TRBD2	TGCAGTGCTAGAGTGACTAGCGGGAGGACCCAGTACTTC	CSARVTSGRTQYF
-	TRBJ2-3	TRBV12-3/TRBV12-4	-	TGTGCCAGCAGTTCTGGGGAGGGGGCTTTTAGCACAGATACGCAGTATTTT	CASSSGEGAFSTDTQYF
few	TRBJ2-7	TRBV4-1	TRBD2	TGCGCCAGCAGGCGAACACTAGCGGAACCTTACAATGAGCAGTACTTC	CASRRTLAEPYNEQYF
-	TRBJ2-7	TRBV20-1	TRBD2	TGCAGTGCTAGAGGGCTAGCGGGAGGGTACCGCTCCTACGAGCAGTACTTC	CSARGLAGGYRSYEQYF
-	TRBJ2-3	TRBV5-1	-	TGCGCCAGCAGCTTGTGGGGTCCCTCTAGCACAGATACGCAGTATTTT	CASSLWGPSSTDTQYF
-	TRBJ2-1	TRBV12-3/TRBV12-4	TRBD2	TGTGCCAGCGGATCCGGGACTAGTCTCAATGAGCAGTTCTTC	CASGSGTSLNEQFF
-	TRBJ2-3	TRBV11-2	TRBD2	TGTGCCAGCAGCTTAGTCGGGCTAGCGGGTAGCACAGATACGCAGTATTTT	CASSLVGLAGSTDTQYF
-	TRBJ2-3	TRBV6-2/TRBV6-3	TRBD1	TGTGCCAGCAGTGAGGGACAGTTGAGCACAGATACGCAGTATTTT	CASSEGQLSTDTQYF
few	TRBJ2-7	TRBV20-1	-	TGCAGTGCTAGAGGCCAGGGAACCTACGAGCAGTACTTC	CSARGQGTYEQYF
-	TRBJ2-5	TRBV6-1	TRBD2	TGTGCCAGCGTCCCAGCGGGAGGGCCCAGGGAGACCCAGTACTTC	CASVPAGGPRETQYF
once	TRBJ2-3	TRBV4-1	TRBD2	TGCGCCAGCAGCCTCCTAACCGGGACTAGCGTAAGAGATACGCAGTATTTT	CASSLLTGTSVRDTQYF
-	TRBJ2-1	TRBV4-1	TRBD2	TGCGCCAGCAGCCCCACTGGAAGGCTAGCGGGAAGCGATGAGCAGTTCTTC	CASSPTGRLAGSDEQFF
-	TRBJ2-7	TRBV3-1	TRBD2	TGTGCCAGCAGTCCGGGACTAGCTTACGTCTACGAGCAGTACTTC	CASSPGLAYVYEQYF
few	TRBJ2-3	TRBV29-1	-	TGCAGCGTCGACATTGGATCCACAGATACGCAGTATTTT	CSVDIGSTDTQYF
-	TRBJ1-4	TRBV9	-	TGTGCCAGCAGCGTACAGGGTGGTAATGAAAAACTGTTTTTT	CASSVQGGNEKLFF
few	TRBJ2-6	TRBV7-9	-	TGTGCCAGCAGCTTAGGGGCCCACCCATCGGGGGTCGGGGCCAACGTCCTGACTTTC	CASSLGAHPSGVGANVLTF
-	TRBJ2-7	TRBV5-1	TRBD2	TGCGCCAGCAGCTTGATCGGCGGGAGGTCCTACGAGCAGTACTTC	CASSLIGGRSYEQYF
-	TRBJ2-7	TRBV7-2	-	TGTGCCAGCAGCTACAACAAACTAGGACCCTACGAGCAGTACTTC	CASSYNKLGPYEQYF
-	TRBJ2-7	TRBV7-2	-	TGTGCCAGCAGCATAGACTGGTACGAGCAGTACTTC	CASSIDWYEQYF
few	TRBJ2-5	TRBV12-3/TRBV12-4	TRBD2	TGTGCCAGCAGTTTGCCGGGGGGGAGAGAGACCCAGTACTTC	CASSLPGGRETQYF
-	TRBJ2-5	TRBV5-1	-	TGCGCCAGCAGCTTGGCGGCGTGGGAGACCCAGTACTTC	CASSLAAWETQYF
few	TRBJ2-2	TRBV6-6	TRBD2	TGTGCCAGCAGTTACCCGGGAGGGCCGACAACCGGGGAGCTGTTTTTT	CASSYPGGPTTGELFF
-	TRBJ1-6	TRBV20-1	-	TGCAGTGCTGGGGGACGGAGTAATTCACCCCTCCACTTT	CSAGGRSNSPLHF
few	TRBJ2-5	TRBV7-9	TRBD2	TGTGCCAGCAGCTCCGCGGGACTAGCGGGGGGCCTTTTTCGCCAAGAGACCCAGTACTTC	CASSSAGLAGGLFRQETQYF
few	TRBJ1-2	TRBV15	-	TGTGCCACCAGCAGAGATAGGGGAGTTAATAACTATGGCTACACCTTC	CATSRDRGVNNYGYTF
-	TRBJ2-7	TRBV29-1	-	TGCAGCGCCCCAATCGGGACCGAGCAGTACTTC	CSAPIGTEQYF
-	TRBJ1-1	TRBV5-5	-	TGTGCCAGCAGCCAGAACACCCTTGAAGCTTTCTTT	CASSQNTLEAFF
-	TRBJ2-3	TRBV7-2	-	TGTGCCAGCAGCTCGCCTGCGCAGGGTGCTACGCAGTATTTT	CASSSPAQGATQYF
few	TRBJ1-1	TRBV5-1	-	TGCGCCAGCAGCTTGTGGGGGAACACTGAAGCTTTCTTT	CASSLWGNTEAFF
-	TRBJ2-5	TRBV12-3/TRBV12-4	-	TGTGCCAGCAGCCTACGGGGCAGGAAGACCCAGTACTTC	CASSLRGRKTQYF
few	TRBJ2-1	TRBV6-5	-	TGTGCCAGCAGTTACTTGCATGAGCAGTTCTTC	CASSYLHEQFF
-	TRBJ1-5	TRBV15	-	TGTGCCACCAGCAGAGATGGGGTGGGGGCTGATGGGCAGCCCCAGCATTTT	CATSRDGVGADGQPQHF
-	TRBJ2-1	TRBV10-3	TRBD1	TGTGCCATCAGTGAAAGGGACAGGGTAAGAGGAAATGAGCAGTTCTTC	CAISERDRVRGNEQFF
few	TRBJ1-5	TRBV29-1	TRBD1	TGCAGCGTTGATCCGGGACAGGGCGGGCCCCAGCATTTT	CSVDPGQGGPQHF
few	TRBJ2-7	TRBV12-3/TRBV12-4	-	TGTGCCAGCAGTTTGGACGGGGAAGGTTACGAGCAGTACTTC	CASSLDGEGYEQYF